A single sample is the source of the 13 T cell receptor beta chains below, sequenced in a study of cytomegalovirus exposure and HLA in healthy donors (dated by TCRdb to 2016 to 2017). The protocol used for the library was the immunoSEQ multiplex PCR assay. The multiplex PCR relied on a mix of 60 forward primers for TCR Vbeta segments and 13 reverse primers for TCR Jbeta segments. Sourced from immuneACCESS, this table was stored by TCRdb with only in-frame sequences that have V and J called. A share of the clones is absent; for the studies checked, an unresolved V gene accounts for under half, and the remainder has no known explanation. Recorded for this sample are under 120,000 clones; 65% to 75% of them occurred a single time. The ten most abundant clones make up around 9.9% of the sample. The sample taken for sequencing was PBMCs. The receptors were gathered from a man aged 35 to 55 in good health and CMV-seropositive.

The chain couples TRBV7-9 to TRBJ2-7; the D gene is possibly TRBD1 (6 bases). The CDR3 spans 13 residues. Germline values: CDR1 SEHNR, CDR2 FQNEAQ (reference sequence). The CDR3 sequence: CSSSPRTVYEQYV. CDR3 coding DNA: TGTTCCAGCAGCCCAAGGACAGTCTACGAGCAGTACGTC.

This sequence joins TRBV7-9 and TRBJ2-5; maybe TRBD2 (5 bases). Trimming removed 4 bases from V and 0 bases from J, with 6 bases in between. This CDR3 has 13 amino acids. Looked up from germline, CDR1 is SEHNR and CDR2 is FQNEAQ (reference sequence). This chain's CDR3 is CASSSTNQETQYF. CDR3 nucleotide sequence: TGTGCCAGCAGCTCGACTAACCAAGAGACCCAGTACTTC. The complete variable domain, with remaining parts taken from reference TRBV7-9 and TRBJ2-5, reads DTGVSQNPRHKITKRGQNVTFRCDPISEHNRLYWYRQTLGQGPEFLTYFQNEAQLEKSRLLSDRFSAERPKGSFSTLEIQRTEQGDSAMYLCASSSTNQETQYFGPGTRLLVL.

V usage is TRBV7-2 and J usage is TRBJ2-1; 16 bases are shared with TRBD2. The CDR3 loop spans 13 amino acids. V lost 3 bases to trimming and J lost 15 bases; unmatched junction nucleotides: 2. The V gene's germline CDR1 is SGHTA and CDR2 FQGNSA. CDR3 nucleotide sequence: TGTGCCAGCAGCTTCGGGACTAGCGGGAGGGGGTTCTTC. This translates into CASSFGTSGRGFF.

By frequency in the sample, this clone is medium-sized (0.01 to 0.1%). The rearrangement uses TRBV28 and TRBJ1-2, with D possibly matching TRBD1 (5 bases). The CDR3 runs 13 residues. Per germline, CDR1 MDHEN and CDR2 SYDVKM. Trimming removed 7 bases from V and 6 bases from J, with 15 bases in between. The CDR3 DNA follows: TGTGCCAGCACCCAAACAGGAACCGATGGCTACACCTTC. Translation: CASTQTGTDGYTF.

The chain combines TRBV7-9 with TRBJ2-1; D possibly corresponds to TRBD2 (6 bases). This CDR3 is built from 15 residues. Trimming cost V 1 base and J 2 bases, with 9 bases left between them. Germline V gene data show CDR1 as SEHNR and CDR2 as FQNEAQ (reference sequence). As DNA, the CDR3 is TGTGCCAGCAGCTTAGAACTAGCAGCCTACAATGAGCAGTTCTTC. Protein: CASSLELAAYNEQFF.

The chain recombines TRBV11-1 with TRBJ1-4, with 10 bases fitting TRBD1. Germline trimming cut 4 bases from V and 6 bases from J; bases unmatched to any gene: 2. This CDR3 comprises 14 residues. Germline assignment: CDR1 SGHAT and CDR2 FQDESV (reference sequence). The CDR3 DNA sequence: TGTGCCAGCAGCTCGGGACAGGGGTATGAAAAACTGTTTTTT. It codes for CASSSGQGYEKLFF. Together with reference TRBV11-1 and TRBJ1-4, the CDR3 gives the full variable domain: EAEVAQSPRYKITEKSQAVAFWCDPISGHATLYWYRQILGQGPELLVQFQDESVVDDSQLPKDRFSAERLKGVDSTLKIQPAELGDSAMYLCASSSGQGYEKLFFGSGTQLSVL.

In this sample, this clone turned up a few times. The chain carries TRBV5-1 and TRBJ2-3; TRBD1 might be the D (6 bases). Germline V lookup: CDR1 SGHRS, CDR2 YFSETQ. The CDR3 has 14 residues. Trimming cost V 1 base and J 5 bases, with 11 bases left between them. The CDR3: CASSLRIQGDTQYF. In nucleotides, the CDR3 is TGCGCCAGCAGCTTGCGGATACAGGGAGATACGCAGTATTTT.

This clone is a singleton in its sample. The chain has TRBV28 and TRBJ2-7, with D possibly matching TRBD1 (8 bases). There are 14 residues in the CDR3. V lost 4 bases to trimming and J lost 4 bases, with 14 bases between them. Looked up from germline, CDR1 is MDHEN and CDR2 is SYDVKM. CDR3 sequence reads: CASSSDRGGYEQYF. CDR3 nucleotides: TGTGCCAGCAGTTCAGACAGGGGAGGGTACGAGCAGTACTTC.

This chain connects TRBV9 to TRBJ2-5; 14 bases align to TRBD2. In germline, CDR1 is SGDLS, CDR2 YYNGEE. The length of the CDR3 is 18 residues. Trimming at V came to 2 bases and at J to 5 bases, leaving 11 bases not matched to a gene. The CDR3, as DNA: TGTGCCAGCAGCGTCGGGGGACTAGCGGGAGCGGGTTGGGAGACCCAGTACTTC. It translates to CASSVGGLAGAGWETQYF. The variable domain in full, with the rest retrieved from reference TRBV9 and TRBJ2-5, is DSGVTQTPKHLITATGQRVTLRCSPRSGDLSVYWYQQSLDQGLQFLIQYYNGEERAKGNILERFSAQQFPDLHSELNLSSLELGDSALYFCASSVGGLAGAGWETQYFGPGTRLLVL.

The chain combines TRBV2 with TRBJ2-3; D is unresolved. CDR1 SNHLY and CDR2 FYNNEI come from the germline V gene. Trimming pared 4 bases from V and 6 bases from J, leaving 17 bases between. This CDR3 has 15 amino acids. The CDR3 loop reads CASSVVRLPGDTQYF. DNA for the CDR3: TGTGCCAGCAGTGTCGTGCGACTCCCTGGGGATACGCAGTATTTT.

The genes are TRBV2 and TRBJ1-1; D is ambiguous. CDR1 is SNHLY, CDR2 FYNNEI, per germline. CDR3 length equals 12 residues. V shed 10 bases and J shed 3 bases, with 12 bases lying between them. CDR3: CATPRGYTEAFF. In nucleotides, the CDR3 is TGTGCCACCCCCCGGGGATACACTGAAGCTTTCTTT.

This sequence joins TRBV6-5 and TRBJ1-2; D is possibly TRBD1 (6 bases). Germline CDR1 and CDR2: MNHEY and SVGAGI. Trimming left V 2 bases short and J 5 bases short, with 12 bases between. CDR3 length: 14 residues. CDR3 sequence: CASSYGGRHYGYTF. In DNA, the CDR3 is TGTGCCAGCAGTTACGGGGGCCGTCATTATGGCTACACCTTC.

Of note for this clone: Other DNA sequences in this sample translate to the same CDR3. This sequence joins TRBV7-3 and TRBJ2-2, with 9 bases that match TRBD2. Germline CDR1 is SGHTA and CDR2 is FQGTGA. The CDR3 extends over 15 amino acids. V gave up 5 bases and J gave up 3 bases; unmatched junction bases: 4. Here the CDR3 DNA reads TGTGCCAGCAGCCCCTTAGCGGGGGACACCGGGGAGCTGTTTTTT. Encoded protein: CASSPLAGDTGELFF.